This TCR beta chain was profiled in a study of blood T cell repertoires in COVID-19. Overall study: The origin of the acute and convalescent COVID-19 samples was the United States, Italy and Spain. The cDNA or gDNA used as material had been derived from T cells, B-cell-depleted T cells, or PBMCs.

This CDR3 region has 11 residues. V shed 7 bases and J shed 7 bases, with 8 bases lying between them. Repertoires were generated with immunoSEQ multiplex PCR, while TCRdb's copy carries only in-frame clones and drops some. In the table there are 100,000 to 150,000 clones, roughly 80% of which are singletons. The sample comprised peripheral blood. This TCR derives from a man between 60 and 70 years old with acute or convalescent COVID-19. The chain combines TRBV12-3 or TRBV12-4 with TRBJ1-3; D unresolved. The CDR3 protein is CASNRGNTIYF. The DNA for the CDR3 is TGTGCCAGCAATCGCGGGAACACCATATATTTT.